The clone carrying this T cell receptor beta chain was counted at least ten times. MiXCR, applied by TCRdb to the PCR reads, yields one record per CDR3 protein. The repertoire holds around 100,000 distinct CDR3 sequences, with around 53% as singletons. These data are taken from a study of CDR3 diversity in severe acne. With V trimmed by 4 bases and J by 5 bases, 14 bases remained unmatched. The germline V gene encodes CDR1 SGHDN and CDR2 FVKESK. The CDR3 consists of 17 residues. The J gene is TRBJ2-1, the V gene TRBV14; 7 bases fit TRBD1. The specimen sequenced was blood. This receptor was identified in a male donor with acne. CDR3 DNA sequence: TGTGCCAGCAGCCTCAACCCGACAGGGATAGTAAACAATGAGCAGTTCTTC. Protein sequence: CASSLNPTGIVNNEQFF.